This TCR beta chain originates from a study of blood T cell repertoires in COVID-19. Measured with immunoSEQ multiplex PCR; TCRdb has only the in-frame clones, and not every one. The sample shows hundreds of thousands of clones, roughly 88% of them seen only once. This CDR3 has 13 amino acids. Germline V gene data show CDR1 as SGHNT and CDR2 as YYREEE (reference sequence). Trimming cost V 4 bases and J 1 base, with 3 bases left between them. This clonotype was sampled from a woman aged 25 to 39 with active or convalescent COVID-19. Sequenced input: peripheral blood. The V call is TRBV5-4, the J call TRBJ2-6; D call uncertain. The CDR3 DNA is TGTGCCAGCAGCCTATCTGGGGCCAACGTCCTGACTTTC. This sequence encodes CASSLSGANVLTF.